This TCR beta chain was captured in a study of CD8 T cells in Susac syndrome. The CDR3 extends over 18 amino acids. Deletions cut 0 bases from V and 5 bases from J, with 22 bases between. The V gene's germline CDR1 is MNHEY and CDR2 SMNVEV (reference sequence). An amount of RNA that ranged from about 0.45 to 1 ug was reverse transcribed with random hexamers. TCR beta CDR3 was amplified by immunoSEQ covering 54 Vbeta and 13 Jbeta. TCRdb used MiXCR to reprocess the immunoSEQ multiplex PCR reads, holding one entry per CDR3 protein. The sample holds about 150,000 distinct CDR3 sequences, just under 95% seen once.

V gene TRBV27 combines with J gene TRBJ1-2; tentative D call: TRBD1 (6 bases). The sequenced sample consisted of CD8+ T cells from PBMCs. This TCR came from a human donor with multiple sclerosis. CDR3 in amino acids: CASSLSYPPTGGRYGYTF. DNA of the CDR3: TGTGCCAGCAGTTTATCGTACCCACCGACAGGAGGAAGGTATGGCTACACCTTC.